Listed below are T cell receptor beta chains from one sample, sequenced in a study of T cell responses to AZD1222 COVID-19 vaccine. The repertoire was sequenced with immunoSEQ multiplex PCR; TCRdb's copy has only in-frame clones and lacks some. Its clone listing holds about 140,000 clones. The sequencing sample was made of peripheral blood. These receptors were obtained from an adult in good health. CDR3s include the opening cysteine and the closing phenylalanine or tryptophan. A D gene is named only where the DNA matches it firmly.

d_call	v_call	j_call	cdr3_aa	cdr3_nt
NA	TRBV5-6	TRBJ1-2	CASSSPFGPRYGYTF	TGTGCCAGCAGCTCCCCCTTTGGTCCGCGCTATGGCTACACCTTC
TRBD1	TRBV2	TRBJ1-5	CASTRQGAGQPQHF	TGTGCCAGCACAAGACAGGGGGCCGGGCAGCCCCAGCATTTT
NA	TRBV4-2	TRBJ2-7	CASSPDQVSYEQYF	TGTGCCAGCAGCCCCGATCAAGTTTCCTACGAGCAGTACTTC
NA	TRBV10-1	TRBJ2-7	CASGLSYEQYF	TGCGCCAGCGGTCTATCCTACGAGCAGTACTTC
TRBD1	TRBV6-5	TRBJ1-1	CASRGSTGRTEAFF	TGTGCCAGCAGAGGCTCGACAGGGAGGACTGAAGCTTTCTTT
TRBD1	TRBV19	TRBJ1-5	CASSTTPGTGNQPQHF	TGTGCCAGTAGTACCACCCCCGGGACAGGGAATCAGCCCCAGCATTTT
TRBD1	TRBV7-2	TRBJ2-7	CASSKGGQFYEQYF	TGTGCCAGCAGCAAAGGGGGCCAGTTCTACGAGCAGTACTTC
TRBD1	TRBV11-2	TRBJ1-4	CASSAGGTATNEKLFF	TGTGCCAGCAGCGCAGGGGGAACGGCAACTAATGAAAAACTGTTTTTT
TRBD1	TRBV15	TRBJ1-5	CATSSIKGARGNQPQHF	TGTGCCACCAGCAGTATTAAGGGGGCGCGGGGCAATCAGCCCCAGCATTTT
TRBD1	TRBV9	TRBJ1-2	CASSPGQGAYGYTF	TGTGCCAGCAGCCCGGGACAGGGGGCCTATGGCTACACCTTC
NA	TRBV27	TRBJ1-5	CASSLSGGTFSNQPQHF	TGTGCCAGCAGTTTAAGTGGGGGCACATTTAGCAATCAGCCCCAGCATTTT
TRBD1	TRBV30	TRBJ1-1	CAWSVGQGLWAFF	TGTGCCTGGAGTGTAGGACAGGGATTATGGGCTTTCTTT
NA	TRBV12-3/TRBV12-4	TRBJ1-4	CASRFNEKLFF	TGTGCCAGCAGATTTAATGAAAAACTGTTTTTT
NA	TRBV7-9	TRBJ2-4	CASSSRGAAKNIQYF	TGTGCCAGCAGCTCGAGGGGCGCAGCCAAAAACATTCAGTACTTC
TRBD2	TRBV5-1	TRBJ2-1	CASSVLTSGAPNEQFF	TGCGCCAGCAGCGTTCTTACTAGCGGGGCCCCCAATGAGCAGTTCTTC
NA	TRBV7-3	TRBJ1-3	CASSLRGALGNTIYF	TGTGCCAGCAGCTTAAGAGGGGCTCTTGGAAACACCATATATTTT
NA	TRBV29-1	TRBJ1-2	CSSFVGIEDGYTF	TGCAGCTCATTTGTTGGGATAGAGGATGGCTACACCTTC
NA	TRBV2	TRBJ1-3	CASSEPRSSGNTIYF	TGTGCCAGCAGTGAACCCAGGAGCTCTGGAAACACCATATATTTT
NA	TRBV3-1/TRBV3-2	TRBJ1-5	CASSQGRTQISNQPQHF	TGTGCCAGCAGCCAAGGTAGGACACAGATTAGCAATCAGCCCCAGCATTTT
TRBD1	TRBV18	TRBJ2-7	CASSLIGQALGSYEQYF	TGTGCCAGCTCACTTATCGGACAGGCCCTGGGGTCCTACGAGCAGTACTTC
NA	TRBV25-1	TRBJ1-6	CAKTDSPYNSPLHF	TGTGCCAAGACCGACAGCCCCTATAATTCACCCCTCCACTTT
NA	TRBV5-1	TRBJ1-2	CASRGGTLSNYGYTF	TGCGCCAGCAGGGGAGGCACCCTATCTAACTATGGCTACACCTTC
NA	TRBV12-3/TRBV12-4	TRBJ1-2	CASSPSSSNGYTF	TGTGCCAGCAGTCCGAGCTCCAGTAACGGCTACACCTTC
NA	TRBV7-8	TRBJ2-5	CASSARLHKETQYF	TGTGCCAGCAGCGCCCGGCTCCACAAAGAGACCCAGTACTTC
NA	TRBV27	TRBJ2-2	CASTRASGTGELFF	TGTGCCAGCACCCGTGCCTCGGGGACCGGGGAGCTGTTTTTT
NA	TRBV5-1	TRBJ2-2	CASSDKGFTGELFF	TGCGCCAGCTCGGACAAGGGGTTCACCGGGGAGCTGTTTTTT
NA	TRBV7-9	TRBJ2-3	CASSLGTGSDTQYF	TGTGCCAGCAGCTTAGGTACAGGGTCAGATACGCAGTATTTT
NA	TRBV30	TRBJ1-2	CACYGQDYGYTF	TGTGCCTGCTACGGGCAGGACTATGGCTACACCTTC
TRBD1	TRBV7-3	TRBJ2-1	CASSLTGNGYNEQFF	TGTGCCAGCAGCTTGACAGGGAACGGCTACAATGAGCAGTTCTTC
NA	TRBV29-1	TRBJ1-1	CSAEIGGLTEAFF	TGCAGCGCAGAAATCGGAGGGCTCACTGAAGCTTTCTTT
NA	TRBV9	TRBJ2-1	CASSLGGPYNEQFF	TGTGCCAGCAGCCTAGGGGGGCCTTACAATGAGCAGTTCTTC
NA	TRBV20-1	TRBJ1-1	CSAGGNTEAFF	TGCAGTGCTGGGGGGAACACTGAAGCTTTCTTT
NA	TRBV5-6	TRBJ1-2	CASIHSYGQGLYGYTF	TGTGCCAGCATTCATTCCTACGGTCAGGGCCTCTATGGCTACACCTTC
NA	TRBV20-1	TRBJ1-5	CSASDAGNLPQHF	TGCAGTGCTAGTGATGCAGGAAACCTTCCCCAGCATTTT
NA	TRBV30	TRBJ2-7	CAWNTINMVQYF	TGTGCCTGGAACACGATCAATATGGTTCAGTACTTC
NA	TRBV5-4	TRBJ1-1	CASSWRDTEAFF	TGTGCCAGCAGCTGGCGGGACACTGAAGCTTTCTTT
NA	TRBV11-3	TRBJ2-3	CASSLGWDTQYF	TGTGCCAGCAGCTTAGGTTGGGATACGCAGTATTTT
TRBD2	TRBV6-1	TRBJ2-1	CASSVGPSGGASYNEQFF	TGTGCCAGCAGTGTGGGTCCTAGCGGGGGAGCGAGCTACAATGAGCAGTTCTTC
NA	TRBV5-4	TRBJ2-5	CASSFTEQETQYF	TGTGCCAGCAGCTTTACGGAGCAAGAGACCCAGTACTTC
NA	TRBV5-1	TRBJ2-7	CASSSTVEQYF	TGCGCCAGCAGCAGCACCGTGGAGCAGTACTTC
TRBD1	TRBV7-3	TRBJ2-2	CASSPQGDRVGSGELFF	TGTGCCAGCAGCCCCCAAGGGGACAGGGTGGGGTCCGGGGAGCTGTTTTTT
TRBD1	TRBV12-3/TRBV12-4	TRBJ1-2	CASSFIRGDGYTF	TGTGCCAGCAGTTTCATCAGGGGGGATGGCTACACCTTC
NA	TRBV5-1	TRBJ1-1	CASSDQTSNTEAFF	TGCGCCAGCAGCGATCAGACTTCGAACACTGAAGCTTTCTTT
NA	TRBV27	TRBJ1-1	CASSLSARATEAFF	TGTGCCAGCAGTTTATCGGCCAGGGCCACTGAAGCTTTCTTT
NA	TRBV15	TRBJ1-3	CATSRDRGGTSGNTIYF	TGTGCCACCAGCAGAGATCGGGGAGGGACCTCTGGAAACACCATATATTTT
TRBD1	TRBV10-3	TRBJ2-7	CAIRTGTPGEQYF	TGTGCCATCAGGACAGGGACCCCGGGGGAGCAGTACTTC